This T cell receptor beta chain was retrieved from a study of response to subunit inactivated influenza vaccine. Overall study findings and caveats: Authors suggested each seasonal influenza vaccination recruits few new T cells.

TCRdb re-derived calls from the RT-PCR reads in MiXCR, one entry per CDR3 protein. The sample lists 500,000 to 600,000 distinct CDR3 sequences, 16% occurring once. Details on this clonotype: Its antigen remains unknown.

This clonotype was sampled from a man between 50 and 70 years old who received an inactivated influenza vaccine. This specimen consisted of CD4+ T cells sorted from PBMCs, obtained about 23 months after vaccination.

CDR3 DNA sequence: TGTGCCAGCAGTTCAGCCGGGACAGGGATCCACGAGCAGTACTTC. Translation gives CASSSAGTGIHEQYF. The V and J genes are TRBV12-3 or TRBV12-4 and TRBJ2-7, with 9 bases matching TRBD1. With 4 bases clipped from V and 5 bases from J, the junction kept 9 bases outside the gene matches. CDR3 length: 15 residues.